The 5 T cell receptor beta chains presented below share a single source sample, sequenced in a study of T cell clones after liver transplantation. TCRdb's copy holds only in-frame clones and misses some; the assay was immunoSEQ multiplex PCR. Of about 75,000 clones in the sample, 80% to 85% are singletons; the top ten hold less than 2.5%. Sequencing used CD4+ T cells from blood, obtained less than 50 months after liver transplant. These receptors were collected from a human patient who received a liver transplant. The graft donor may account for some of the T cells.

The gene calls are TRBV6-1 and TRBJ1-3; D is undetermined. The CDR3 runs 14 residues. Germline CDR1 reads MNHNS; CDR2 reads SASEGT. The V and J ends lost 6 bases and 5 bases respectively, with 14 bases between them. The CDR3 nucleotides read TGTGCCAGCAGGGGGATGGAAGTGAGAAACACCATATATTTT. Its translation is CASRGMEVRNTIYF.

The gene calls are TRBV30 and TRBJ2-3, with TRBD2 matching 14 bases. This CDR3 comprises 13 residues. Germline lookup yields CDR1 GTSNPN and CDR2 SVGIG (reference sequence). With 8 bases clipped from V and 5 bases from J, the junction kept 3 bases outside the gene matches. Here the CDR3 reads CAGTSGSQDTQYF. CDR3 nucleotides: TGTGCCGGGACTAGCGGGAGTCAAGATACGCAGTATTTT.

This CDR3 is CSARTDGRQYF. The DNA for the CDR3 is TGCAGTGCTAGGACGGACGGAAGGCAGTATTTT. The chain links TRBV20-1 to TRBJ2-3; D remains unclear. CDR1 is DFQATT, CDR2 SNEGSKA, per germline (reference sequence). V shed 3 bases and J shed 11 bases, with 12 bases lying between them. The CDR3 loop spans 11 amino acids.

The rearrangement uses TRBV5-4 and TRBJ2-7, with 13 bases matching TRBD2. V lost 4 bases, J lost 2 bases, and 3 bases stayed unmatched. This CDR3 has 15 residues. The germline V gene encodes CDR1 SGHNT and CDR2 YYREEE (reference sequence). This chain's CDR3 is CASSGGLAGAYEQYF. The CDR3 DNA reads TGTGCCAGCAGCGGCGGACTAGCGGGAGCCTACGAGCAGTACTTC.

Written as DNA, the CDR3 is TGTGCCAGCTCAGAGGGGCCACCACTCAATCAGCCCCAGCATTTT. Its translation is CASSEGPPLNQPQHF. The chain employs TRBV18 and TRBJ1-5, with a possible D match to TRBD1 (5 bases). The CDR3 totals 15 residues. CDR1 and CDR2 from the germline V gene are KGHSH and LQKENI. Trimming stripped 5 bases from V and 3 bases from J, with 14 bases between.